The 9 T cell receptor beta chains listed next were all sequenced from one sample in a study of T-cell memory formation after mild COVID-19. TCRdb re-called the 5' RACE reads with MiXCR, one entry per CDR3 protein. The sample yields around 440,000 distinct CDR3 sequences, roughly 18% seen once. The sample taken for sequencing was PBMCs or a T cell subset sorted from them (not recorded which). The source of these receptors is an adult woman who had mild COVID-19 (a few samples of this study predate the infection). Cell type and time point are not known.

The sample holds a few counts of this clonotype. This chain uses TRBV4-1 with TRBJ1-4; D unresolved. The CDR3 totals 15 residues. From germline, CDR1 is MGHRA and CDR2 YSYEKL. Trimming pared 3 bases from V and 0 bases from J, leaving 8 bases between. In DNA, the CDR3 is TGCGCCAGCAGCCATGTGGACTCAACTAATGAAAAACTGTTTTTT. This encodes CASSHVDSTNEKLFF.

V gene TRBV7-9 combines with J gene TRBJ2-7; 7 nucleotides match TRBD1. The junction had 7 bases not matched to a gene; V was cut back by 5 bases and J by 0 bases. Germline CDR1 SEHNR, CDR2 FQNEAQ (reference sequence). The CDR3 consists of 15 residues. The CDR3 is CASSPRGWSSYEQYF. Here the CDR3 DNA reads TGTGCCAGCAGCCCCAGGGGGTGGAGCTCCTACGAGCAGTACTTC. Together with reference TRBV7-9 and TRBJ2-7, the CDR3 gives the full variable domain: DTGVSQNPRHKITKRGQNVTFRCDPISEHNRLYWYRQTLGQGPEFLTYFQNEAQLEKSRLLSDRFSAERPKGSFSTLEIQRTEQGDSAMYLCASSPRGWSSYEQYFGPGTRLTVT.

This clonotype was seen a few times. The chain employs TRBV2 and TRBJ2-3; 9 nucleotides match TRBD2. This CDR3 contains 15 residues. Trimming cost V 6 bases and J 5 bases; bases outside gene matches: 9. Germline V gene data show CDR1 as SNHLY and CDR2 as FYNNEI. The CDR3 nucleotides read TGTGCCAGCAGGGCTCCAGCGGGAGGTAAAGATACGCAGTATTTT. This translates into CASRAPAGGKDTQYF. Full variable domain (rest looked up from reference TRBV2 and TRBJ2-3): EPEVTQTPSHQVTQMGQEVILRCVPISNHLYFYWYRQILGQKVEFLVSFYNNEISEKSEIFDDQFSVERPDGSNFTLKIRSTKLEDSAMYFCASRAPAGGKDTQYFGPGTRLTVL.

This clonotype was observed a handful of times. The V and J genes are TRBV10-3 and TRBJ1-1, with 7 bases lining up with TRBD1. This CDR3 is 13 amino acids long. Germline CDR1 ENHRY, CDR2 SYGVKD. V was pared by 5 bases and J by 4 bases, with 4 bases of the junction left unmatched. In nucleotides, the CDR3 is TGTGCCATCAGTTTGACAGGGTCCACTGAAGCTTTCTTT. Residues: CAISLTGSTEAFF.

The V and J genes are TRBV11-3 and TRBJ2-3, with 9 bases fitting TRBD2. CDR3 size: 15 residues. Germline lookup yields CDR1 SGHNT and CDR2 YENEEA. The ends lost 5 bases at V and 3 bases at J; junction bases unmatched: 6. This chain's CDR3 is CASSDPAGGTDTQYF. The CDR3 coding sequence is TGTGCCAGCAGCGACCCGGCGGGGGGGACAGATACGCAGTATTTT.

In its sample, this clonotype was seen a few times. The chain links TRBV6-6 to TRBJ1-5; D is undetermined. Trimming took 1 base from V and 0 from J, leaving 16 bases between them. The germline V gene encodes CDR1 MNHNY and CDR2 SVGAGI (reference sequence). The CDR3 consists of 18 residues. This chain's CDR3 is CASSYYWSGDYSNQPQHF. The CDR3 bases are TGTGCCAGCAGTTACTACTGGTCAGGAGATTATAGCAATCAGCCCCAGCATTTT.

The genes are TRBV25-1 and TRBJ1-2, with no clear D. CDR1 and CDR2 from the germline V gene are MGHDK and SYGVNS. This CDR3 spans 14 amino acids. The V end lost 3 bases, the J end lost 1 base, and 9 bases lay between the germline ends. CDR3 bases: TGTGCCAGCAGTGAGGGAACCCTTAACTATGGCTACACCTTC. Its translation is CASSEGTLNYGYTF.

The V and J genes are TRBV3-1 and TRBJ2-7, with TRBD1 matching 7 bases. This CDR3 region has 15 residues. Germline V gene data show CDR1 as LGHDT and CDR2 as YNNKEL (reference sequence). Germline trimming cut 0 bases from V and 4 bases from J; bases unmatched to any gene: 6. The CDR3 DNA sequence: TGTGCCAGCAGCCAAGAGGGGACAGTAACGTACGAGCAGTACTTC. The encoded protein is CASSQEGTVTYEQYF.

This clonotype was seen at least ten times. The chain employs TRBV7-8 and TRBJ2-3; D remains unclear. This CDR3 is 14 amino acids long. Looked up from germline, CDR1 is SGHVS and CDR2 is FQNEAQ. Trimming cost V 5 bases and J 2 bases, with 11 bases left between them. In DNA form, the CDR3 reads TGTGCCAGCAGCATTTCCGCAGCCACAGATACGCAGTATTTT. This sequence encodes CASSISAATDTQYF. Together with reference TRBV7-8 and TRBJ2-3, the CDR3 gives the full variable domain: GAGVSQSPRYKVAKRGQDVALRCDPISGHVSLFWYQQALGQGPEFLTYFQNEAQLDKSGLPSDRFFAERPEGSVSTLKIQRTQQEDSAVYLCASSISAATDTQYFGPGTRLTVL.